The 10 T cell receptor beta chains reported below all come from one sample, sequenced in a study of cytomegalovirus exposure and HLA in healthy donors. Primers for the PCR totalled 60 Vbeta and 13 Jbeta. TCRdb keeps only in-frame clones here, not all; method: immunoSEQ multiplex PCR. The sample contains under 200,000 clones, around 83% of which appear only once. The sample consisted of PBMCs. The receptors stem from a woman under 30 in good health and CMV-seronegative.

This chain uses TRBV9 with TRBJ2-5; 10 nucleotides line up with TRBD2. The CDR3 spans 14 residues. Per germline, CDR1 SGDLS and CDR2 YYNGEE. The trim removed 2 bases at V and 3 bases at J, leaving 1 base unmatched. The CDR3 reads CASSVLAGEETQYF. The CDR3 nucleotides are TGTGCCAGCAGCGTTCTAGCGGGAGAAGAGACCCAGTACTTC.

J is TRBJ2-1 and V is TRBV2, with D maybe TRBD2 (5 bases). Germline lookup yields CDR1 SNHLY and CDR2 FYNNEI. Trimming removed 8 bases at V and 7 bases at J, with 9 bases between. The CDR3 is 11 amino acids. In nucleotides, the CDR3 is TGTGCCAGCTCGGGGTCGAATGAGCAGTTCTTC. Its translation: CASSGSNEQFF. Filled out from reference TRBV2 and TRBJ2-1, the complete variable domain reads EPEVTQTPSHQVTQMGQEVILRCVPISNHLYFYWYRQILGQKVEFLVSFYNNEISEKSEIFDDQFSVERPDGSNFTLKIRSTKLEDSAMYFCASSGSNEQFFGPGTRLTVL.

The chain couples TRBV5-6 to TRBJ2-7, with D possibly matching TRBD1 (5 bases). CDR1 and CDR2 (germline): SGHDT, YYEEEE. V gave up 5 bases and J gave up 0 bases, with 12 bases separating them. The CDR3 is 14 amino acids. CDR3 DNA sequence: TGTGCCAGCAGATTAACAGGCAGCTCCTACGAGCAGTACTTC. It translates to CASRLTGSSYEQYF. Full variable domain (rest looked up from reference TRBV5-6 and TRBJ2-7): DAGVTQSPTHLIKTRGQQVTLRCSPKSGHDTVSWYQQALGQGPQFIFQYYEEEERQRGNFPDRFSGHQFPNYSSELNVNALLLGDSALYLCASRLTGSSYEQYFGPGTRLTVT.

The CDR3 is CASSLLGGGETQYF. The CDR3 nucleotides are TGTGCCAGCAGCTTACTCGGGGGTGGAGAGACCCAGTACTTC. The rearrangement links TRBV7-9 to TRBJ2-5, with D perhaps TRBD2 (6 bases). CDR3 size: 14 residues. Trimming shortened V by 2 bases and J by 4 bases, and 11 bases separated the two germline ends. The germline gives CDR1 SEHNR, CDR2 FQNEAQ (reference sequence).

There are a few counts of this clone. The chain joins TRBV5-6 to TRBJ1-4; D is uncertain. CDR1 is SGHDT and CDR2 is YYEEEE in the germline V gene. Deletions cut 2 bases from V and 6 bases from J, with 11 bases between. The CDR3 is made up of 14 amino acids. The CDR3 loop is CASSFSRRYEKLFF. CDR3 DNA sequence: TGTGCCAGCAGCTTCAGCAGGAGGTATGAAAAACTGTTTTTT. Full variable domain (remainder filled in from reference TRBV5-6 and TRBJ1-4): DAGVTQSPTHLIKTRGQQVTLRCSPKSGHDTVSWYQQALGQGPQFIFQYYEEEERQRGNFPDRFSGHQFPNYSSELNVNALLLGDSALYLCASSFSRRYEKLFFGSGTQLSVL.

The chain links TRBV7-6 to TRBJ2-3; maybe TRBD1 (8 bases). Trimming stripped 5 bases from V and 2 bases from J, with 23 bases between. Looked up from germline, CDR1 is SGHVS and CDR2 is FNYEAQ. The CDR3 has 18 amino acids. Here the CDR3 DNA reads TGTGCCAGCAGCCCAACAGGGGGGGCGGGAGTGATCACAGATACGCAGTATTTT. Residues: CASSPTGGAGVITDTQYF.

This rearrangement joins TRBV10-3 to TRBJ2-5, with 8 nucleotides matching TRBD2. CDR1 is ENHRY, CDR2 SYGVKD, per germline. This CDR3 contains 15 residues. Trimming at V came to 0 bases and at J to 5 bases, leaving 5 bases not matched to a gene. The CDR3 DNA reads TGTGCCATCAGTGAGTCGGGTAGCGGGGAGGAGACCCAGTACTTC. This translates into CAISESGSGEETQYF.

The count of this clone is one. The chain is built from TRBV6-5 and TRBJ2-2, with TRBD1 matching 9 bases. The V gene's germline CDR1 is MNHEY and CDR2 SVGAGI. The CDR3 covers 14 residues. V trimming: 10 bases; J trimming: 7 bases; junction bases outside the gene matches: 10. CDR3 residues: CATLNRGQDGELFF. The CDR3 DNA follows: TGTGCCACCTTAAACAGGGGGCAAGACGGGGAGCTGTTTTTT.

This chain uses TRBV7-8 with TRBJ2-1, with D possibly matching TRBD1 (5 bases). This CDR3 spans 15 amino acids. V dropped 0 bases and J dropped 5 bases, with 11 bases sitting between them. The V gene's germline CDR1 is SGHVS and CDR2 FQNEAQ. The CDR3 spells CASSLAGRGHNEQFF. The CDR3 DNA is TGTGCCAGCAGCTTAGCGGGAAGGGGCCACAATGAGCAGTTCTTC.

The genes are TRBV28 and TRBJ1-5; TRBD1 aligns across 7 bases. This CDR3 comprises 15 residues. V lost 6 bases to trimming and J lost 5 bases; unmatched junction nucleotides: 10. The germline CDR1 and CDR2 sequences are MDHEN and SYDVKM. The CDR3, as DNA: TGTGCCAGCAGGGCCGACAGGGAATATTATCAGCCCCAGCATTTT. The encoded protein is CASRADREYYQPQHF. Full variable domain (outside the CDR3, taken from reference TRBV28 and TRBJ1-5): DVKVTQSSRYLVKRTGEKVFLECVQDMDHENMFWYRQDPGLGLRLIYFSYDVKMKEKGDIPEGYSVSREKKERFSLILESASTNQTSMYLCASRADREYYQPQHFGDGTRLSIL.